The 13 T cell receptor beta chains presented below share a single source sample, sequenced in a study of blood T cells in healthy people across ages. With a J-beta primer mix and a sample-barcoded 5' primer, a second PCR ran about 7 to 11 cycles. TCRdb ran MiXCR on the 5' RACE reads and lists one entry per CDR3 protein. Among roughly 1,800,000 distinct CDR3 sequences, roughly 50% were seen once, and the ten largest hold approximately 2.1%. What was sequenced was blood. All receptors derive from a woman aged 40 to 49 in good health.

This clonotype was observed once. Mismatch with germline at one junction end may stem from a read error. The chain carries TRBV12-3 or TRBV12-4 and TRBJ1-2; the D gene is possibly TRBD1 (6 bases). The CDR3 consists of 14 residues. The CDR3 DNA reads TGTGCCACCCCTAAACAGGGCCCGACCAGTGGCTACATCTTC. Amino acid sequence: CATPKQGPTSGYIF.

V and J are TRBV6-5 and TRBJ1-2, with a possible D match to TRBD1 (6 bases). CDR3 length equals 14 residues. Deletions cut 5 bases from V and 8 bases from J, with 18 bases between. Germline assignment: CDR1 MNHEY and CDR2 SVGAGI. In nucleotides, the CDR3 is TGTGCCAGCAGTACCAGCGACAGGCCGGAAGGCTACACCTTC. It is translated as CASSTSDRPEGYTF.

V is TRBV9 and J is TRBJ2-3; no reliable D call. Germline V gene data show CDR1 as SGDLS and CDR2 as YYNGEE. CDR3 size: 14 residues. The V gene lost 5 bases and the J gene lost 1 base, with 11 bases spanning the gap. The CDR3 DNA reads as TGTGCCAGCAGTATCACAAGGGGCACAGATACGCAGTATTTT. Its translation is CASSITRGTDTQYF.

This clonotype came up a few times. CDR3: CASSLKALKAGASPDTQYF. CDR3 coding DNA: TGTGCCAGCAGCTTAAAGGCCCTTAAAGCGGGGGCCTCCCCAGATACGCAGTATTTT. J is TRBJ2-3 and V is TRBV7-3; the match to TRBD2 covers 8 bases. Per germline, CDR1 SGHTA and CDR2 FQGTGA. V lost 1 base to trimming and J lost 4 bases; unmatched junction nucleotides: 16. The CDR3 loop spans 19 amino acids.

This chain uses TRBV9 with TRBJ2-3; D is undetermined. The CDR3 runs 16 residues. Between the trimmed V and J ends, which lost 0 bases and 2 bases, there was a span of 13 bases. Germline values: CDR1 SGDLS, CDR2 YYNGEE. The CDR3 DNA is TGTGCCAGCAGCGTAGAGGCCGGTGGGTTCACAGATACGCAGTATTTT. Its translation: CASSVEAGGFTDTQYF.

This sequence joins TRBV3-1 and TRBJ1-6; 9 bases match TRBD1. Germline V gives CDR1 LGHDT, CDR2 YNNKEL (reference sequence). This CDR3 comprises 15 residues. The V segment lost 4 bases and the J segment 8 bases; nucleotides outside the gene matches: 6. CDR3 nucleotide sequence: TGTGCCAGCAGCCCCCGGGACAGGGTAGATTCACCCCTCCACTTT. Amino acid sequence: CASSPRDRVDSPLHF.

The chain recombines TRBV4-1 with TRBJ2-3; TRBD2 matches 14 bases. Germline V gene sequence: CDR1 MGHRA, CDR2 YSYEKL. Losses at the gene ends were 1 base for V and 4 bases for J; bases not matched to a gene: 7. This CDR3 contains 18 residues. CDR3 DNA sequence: TGCGCCAGCAGCCAAGCCCGGACTAGCGGGGGGAGGGCAGATACGCAGTATTTT. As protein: CASSQARTSGGRADTQYF.

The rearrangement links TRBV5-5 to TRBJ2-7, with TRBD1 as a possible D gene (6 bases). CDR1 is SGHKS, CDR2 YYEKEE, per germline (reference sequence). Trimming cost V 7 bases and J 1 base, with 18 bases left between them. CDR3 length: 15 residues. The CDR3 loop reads CASGRTALGSYEQYF. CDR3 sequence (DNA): TGTGCCAGCGGCCGGACAGCCCTGGGGTCCTACGAGCAGTACTTC.

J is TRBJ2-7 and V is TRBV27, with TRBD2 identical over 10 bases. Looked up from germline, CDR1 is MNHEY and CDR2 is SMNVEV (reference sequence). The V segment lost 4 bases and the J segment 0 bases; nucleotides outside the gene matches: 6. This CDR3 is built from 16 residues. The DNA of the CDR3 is TGTGCCAGCAGTTCCCTAGCGGGGGTCAGCTCCTACGAGCAGTACTTC. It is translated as CASSSLAGVSSYEQYF.

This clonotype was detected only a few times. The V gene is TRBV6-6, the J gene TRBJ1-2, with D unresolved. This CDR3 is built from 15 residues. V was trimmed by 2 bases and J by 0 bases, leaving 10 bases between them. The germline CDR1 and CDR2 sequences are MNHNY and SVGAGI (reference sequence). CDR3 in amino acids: CASSYTGRANYGYTF. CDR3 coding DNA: TGTGCCAGCAGTTACACCGGCCGAGCTAACTATGGCTACACCTTC.

CDR3 protein: CSVVGQPVANEQFF. Written as DNA, the CDR3 is TGCAGCGTTGTAGGGCAGCCCGTCGCGAATGAGCAGTTCTTC. J is TRBJ2-1 and V is TRBV29-1; no clear D gene. This CDR3 is 14 amino acids long. V was cut by 4 bases and J by 7 bases, with 17 bases left in between. CDR1 and CDR2 from the germline V gene are SQVTM and ANQGSEA.

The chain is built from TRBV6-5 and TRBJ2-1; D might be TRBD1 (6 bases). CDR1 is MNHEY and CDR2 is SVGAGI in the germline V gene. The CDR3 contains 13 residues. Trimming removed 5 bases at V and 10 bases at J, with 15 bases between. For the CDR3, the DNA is TGTGCCAGCAGTCCACACAGGGCATGGGAGCAGTTCTTC. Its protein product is CASSPHRAWEQFF.

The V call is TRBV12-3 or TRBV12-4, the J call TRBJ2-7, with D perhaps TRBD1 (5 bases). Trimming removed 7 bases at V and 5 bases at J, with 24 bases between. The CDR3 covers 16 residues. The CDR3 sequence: CASTAMVQGLENEQYF. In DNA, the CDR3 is TGTGCCAGCACCGCGATGGTCCAGGGTTTAGAGAACGAGCAGTACTTC.